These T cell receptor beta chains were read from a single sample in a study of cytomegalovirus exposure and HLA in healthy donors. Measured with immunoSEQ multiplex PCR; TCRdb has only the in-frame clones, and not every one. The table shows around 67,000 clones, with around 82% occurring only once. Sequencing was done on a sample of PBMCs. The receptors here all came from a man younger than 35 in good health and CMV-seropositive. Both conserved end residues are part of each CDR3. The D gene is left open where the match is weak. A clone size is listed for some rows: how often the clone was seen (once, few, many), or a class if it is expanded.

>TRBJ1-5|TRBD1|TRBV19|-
CASSIRTGESQPQHF
TGTGCCAGTAGTATCCGGACAGGGGAGAGTCAGCCCCAGCATTTT
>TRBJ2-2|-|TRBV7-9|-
CASSLVEDTGELFF
TGTGCCAGCAGCTTAGTTGAGGACACCGGGGAGCTGTTTTTT
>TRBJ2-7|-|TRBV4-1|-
CASSRVRSGEQYF
TGCGCCAGCAGCCGAGTGAGGTCGGGGGAGCAGTACTTC
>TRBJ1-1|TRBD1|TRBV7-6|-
CASSLGTGSDGAFF
TGTGCCAGCAGCCTCGGGACAGGTTCAGACGGAGCTTTCTTT
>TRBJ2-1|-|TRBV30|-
CAWSVPGGGGEQFF
TGTGCCTGGAGTGTACCAGGAGGGGGCGGGGAGCAGTTCTTC
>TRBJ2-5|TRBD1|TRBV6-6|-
CASSYRQGAQGTQYF
TGTGCCAGCAGTTACCGACAGGGGGCGCAGGGGACCCAGTACTTC
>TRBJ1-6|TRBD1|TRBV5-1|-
CASSPGQDSSYNSPLHF
TGCGCCAGCAGCCCGGGACAGGATAGCTCCTATAATTCACCCCTCCACTTT
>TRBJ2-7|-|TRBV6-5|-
CASSSSTSSYEQYF
TGTGCCAGCAGTTCTTCAACTAGTTCCTACGAGCAGTACTTC
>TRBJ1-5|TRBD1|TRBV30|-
CAWSPLTGIVNQPQHF
TGTGCCTGGAGTCCTTTGACAGGGATAGTTAATCAGCCCCAGCATTTT
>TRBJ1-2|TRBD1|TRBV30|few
CAWSLQGGDGYTF
TGTGCCTGGAGTTTACAGGGGGGAGATGGCTACACCTTC
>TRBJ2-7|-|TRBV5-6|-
CASSLSGKSYEQYF
TGTGCCAGCAGCTTATCAGGGAAATCCTACGAGCAGTACTTC
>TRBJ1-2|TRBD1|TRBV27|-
CASRGQEVYGYTF
TGTGCCAGCAGGGGACAGGAGGTTTATGGCTACACCTTC
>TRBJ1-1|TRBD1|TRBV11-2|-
CASSSAGTGAFF
TGTGCCAGCAGCTCTGCCGGGACAGGTGCTTTCTTT
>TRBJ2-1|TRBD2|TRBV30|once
CAWSRSLAGGEQFF
TGTGCCTGGAGTCGGTCTCTAGCGGGGGGGGAGCAGTTCTTC
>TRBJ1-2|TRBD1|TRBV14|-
CASSPDRAYGYTF
TGTGCCAGCAGCCCGGACAGGGCCTATGGCTACACCTTC
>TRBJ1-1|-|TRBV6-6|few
CASSHGQGKTEAFF
TGTGCCAGCAGCCACGGGCAGGGGAAAACTGAAGCTTTCTTT
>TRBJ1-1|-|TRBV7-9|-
CASSSGQNTEAFF
TGTGCCAGCAGCTCAGGGCAGAACACTGAAGCTTTCTTT
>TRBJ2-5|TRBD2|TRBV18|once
CASSPSEREALYF
TGTGCCAGCTCACCATCTGAACGGGAGGCCCTATACTTC
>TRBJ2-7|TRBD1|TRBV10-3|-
CASGTALYEQYF
TGTGCCTCTGGGACAGCCCTCTACGAGCAGTACTTC
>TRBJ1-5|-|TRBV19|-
CASSGGVHQPQHF
TGTGCCAGTAGCGGGGGGGTACATCAGCCCCAGCATTTT
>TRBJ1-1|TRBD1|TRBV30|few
CAWRGYLGQVGAGNTEAFF
TGTGCCTGGAGGGGGTACTTGGGACAGGTAGGTGCTGGGAACACTGAAGCTTTCTTT
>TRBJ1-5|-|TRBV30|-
CAWSDGQNNQPQHF
TGTGCCTGGAGTGATGGACAGAATAATCAGCCCCAGCATTTT
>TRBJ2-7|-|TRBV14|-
CASSQDTYPSYEQYF
TGTGCCAGCAGCCAAGATACATATCCTTCCTACGAGCAGTACTTC
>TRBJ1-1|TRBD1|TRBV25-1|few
CASSEYSGQGFIAFF
TGTGCCAGCAGTGAATACTCGGGACAGGGATTTATAGCTTTCTTT
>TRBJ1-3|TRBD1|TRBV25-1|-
CASMGGTGPSNTIYF
TGTGCCAGCATGGGAGGGACAGGGCCTTCGAACACCATATATTTT
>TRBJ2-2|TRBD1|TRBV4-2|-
CASSQDREIAGELFF
TGTGCCAGCAGCCAGGACAGGGAGATCGCCGGGGAGCTGTTTTTT
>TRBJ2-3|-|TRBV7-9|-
CASSSSGTGEQYF
TGTGCCAGCAGCTCCTCGGGGACGGGAGAGCAGTATTTT
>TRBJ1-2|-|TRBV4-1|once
CASSQEPGDYGYTF
TGCGCCAGCAGCCAAGAGCCAGGGGACTATGGCTACACCTTC
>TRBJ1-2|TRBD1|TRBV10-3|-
CAISDPKTGRYGYTF
TGTGCCATCAGTGACCCAAAGACAGGGAGGTATGGCTACACCTTC
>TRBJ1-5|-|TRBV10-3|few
CAISESTASNQPQHF
TGTGCCATCAGTGAGTCTACTGCTAGCAATCAGCCCCAGCATTTT
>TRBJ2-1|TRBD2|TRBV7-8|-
CASTAGLAFYNEQFF
TGTGCCAGCACCGCGGGACTAGCGTTCTACAATGAGCAGTTCTTC
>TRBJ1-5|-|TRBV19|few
CASSRLPYSNQPQHF
TGTGCCAGTAGTCGTCTCCCGTATAGCAATCAGCCCCAGCATTTT
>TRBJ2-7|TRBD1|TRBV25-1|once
CASSAGTGPYEQYF
TGTGCCAGCAGTGCCGGGACAGGGCCCTACGAGCAGTACTTC
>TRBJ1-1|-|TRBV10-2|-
CASSETVNTEAFF
TGCGCCAGCAGTGAAACAGTGAACACTGAAGCTTTCTTT
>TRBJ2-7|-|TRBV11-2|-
CASSPDWPSNEQYF
TGTGCCAGCAGCCCTGACTGGCCTTCCAACGAGCAGTACTTC
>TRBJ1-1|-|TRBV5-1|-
CASSLTEGGTEAFF
TGCGCCAGCAGCCTTACGGAAGGGGGCACTGAAGCTTTCTTT
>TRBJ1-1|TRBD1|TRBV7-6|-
CASSSTGSETEAFF
TGTGCCAGCAGCTCGACAGGGTCGGAAACTGAAGCTTTCTTT
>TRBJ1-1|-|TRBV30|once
CAWSAYTEAFF
TGTGCCTGGAGTGCATACACTGAAGCTTTCTTT
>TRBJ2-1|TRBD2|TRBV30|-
CAWASGGGSYNEQFF
TGTGCCTGGGCTAGCGGGGGGGGCTCCTACAATGAGCAGTTCTTC
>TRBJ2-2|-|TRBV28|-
CASSFHPGDGAGELFF
TGTGCCAGCAGTTTCCACCCAGGGGATGGTGCCGGGGAGCTGTTTTTT
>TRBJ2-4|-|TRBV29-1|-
CSVGVRENIQYF
TGCAGCGTTGGAGTCCGGGAAAACATTCAGTACTTC
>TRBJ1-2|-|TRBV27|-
CASSRIGDNGGYTF
TGTGCCAGCAGTCGGATAGGGGATAATGGCGGCTACACCTTC